This T cell receptor (beta chain) was identified in a study of blood T cell repertoires in COVID-19. Study context: Samples came from the United States, Italy and Spain, spanning acute and convalescent COVID-19. PBMCs, B-cell-depleted T cells, or T cells provided the cDNA or gDNA that made up the material.

Per the germline V gene, CDR1 is GTSNPN and CDR2 is SVGIG (reference sequence). The CDR3 is 15 residues long. In the authors' workflow: Using reference gene primer amplification, nucleated cell counts were estimated. Data came from immunoSEQ multiplex PCR; TCRdb stores just in-frame clones and leaves some out. V and J calls and clone size are those listed in that table; D and trimming were worked out from the DNA. The repertoire holds 330,000 or so clones, with approximately 88% as singletons. Seattle's enrolled individuals joined amid active infection and were then monitored longitudinally. Note on this clone: At one of its ends the junction is not consistent with the germline gene, which may arise from a read error.

J is TRBJ2-3 and V is TRBV30; 8 bases map to TRBD2. This TCR came from a man aged 30 to 39 with COVID-19, enrolled during active disease. Sequences were obtained from peripheral blood. CDR3 in amino acids: CAWSPTGTRPDKQYF. The CDR3 DNA reads TGTGCCTGGAGTCCCACCGGGACTAGGCCAGATAAGCAGTATTTT.